Detailed here is one TCR beta chain. This record comes from a study of response to subunit inactivated influenza vaccine. In TCRdb, the RT-PCR reads were re-called with MiXCR into one record per CDR3 protein. This sample has roughly 780,000 distinct CDR3 sequences, with about 18% found just once. The CDR3 contains 14 residues. Germline CDR1 reads SGHRS; CDR2 reads YFSETQ. J gave up 6 bases and V 4 bases, and 7 bases lay outside the gene matches. This clonotype was sampled from a man aged 50-60 years who received an inactivated influenza vaccine. This specimen was PBMCs from blood, taken 5 days after vaccination. The chain links TRBV5-1 to TRBJ2-3; 8 nucleotides align to TRBD1. The CDR3 nucleotides read TGCGCCAGCAGCCTGGACAGGGAGAGGGATACGCAGTATTTT. Translated, it gives CASSLDRERDTQYF.